This T cell receptor (beta chain) was sequenced in a study of OX40 agonist ivuxolimab in advanced cancers. Across the study: The patients received ivuxolimab by intravenous route every 2 weeks at 0.01 to 10 mg/kg. Study findings and constraints: Some nonresponders additionally presented with little normalized T-cell clonal expansion.

The germline gives CDR1 SGDLS, CDR2 YYNGEE. The CDR3 covers 13 residues. Trimming left V 5 bases short and J 3 bases short, with 8 bases between. Method: immunoSEQ multiplex PCR; TCRdb's copy keeps in-frame clones and lacks some. Among roughly 80,000 clones, 65% to 90% were seen once, and the ten largest hold over 1.5%. In regard to this clone: What it recognizes is unknown.

This sample comprised CD4+ or CD8+ T cells sorted from blood, obtained in a trial of the OX40 agonist ivuxolimab. The sequence was collected from an adult with an advanced solid tumor such as melanoma, head and neck, liver or kidney cancer. J is TRBJ2-2 and V is TRBV9, with D uncertain. Here the CDR3 DNA reads TGTGCCAGCAGGGCCGGCTACACCGGGGAGCTGTTTTTT. Its translation: CASRAGYTGELFF.